Below, 16 T cell receptor beta chains from the same sample are listed, as sequenced in a study of T-cell memory formation after mild COVID-19. TCRdb recomputed calls from the 5' RACE reads with MiXCR, one row per CDR3 protein. In the table there are 380,000 or so distinct CDR3 sequences, roughly an eighth of which are singletons. The sequenced sample consisted of PBMCs or a T cell subset sorted from them (not recorded which). The source of these receptors is a man aged 18 to 35 who had mild COVID-19 (a few samples of this study predate the infection). Cell type and time point are not known.

This clonotype was counted only a few times. The chain employs TRBV7-2 and TRBJ2-1; either TRBD1 or TRBD2 may fit D (5 bases each). The CDR3 consists of 13 residues. The V gene's germline CDR1 is SGHTA and CDR2 FQGNSA. Trimming took off 5 bases at V and 6 bases at J, with 11 bases between the two ends. Here the CDR3 DNA reads TGTGCCAGCAGCCAAATTGGGGGCAATGAGCAGTTCTTC. Translating gives CASSQIGGNEQFF. The full variable domain, in which reference TRBV7-2 and TRBJ2-1 provide the parts outside the CDR3, is GAGVSQSPSNKVTEKGKDVELRCDPISGHTALYWYRQSLGQGLEFLIYFQGNSAPDKSGLPSDRFSAERTGGSVSTLTIQRTQQEDSAVYLCASSQIGGNEQFFGPGTRLTVL.

The chain employs TRBV5-6 and TRBJ2-7, with 10 positions matching TRBD1. The length of the CDR3 is 15 residues. The ends lost 3 bases at V and 5 bases at J; junction bases unmatched: 8. Per the germline V gene, CDR1 is SGHDT and CDR2 is YYEEEE. The CDR3 reads CASSSTGTGVDEQYF. For the CDR3, the DNA is TGTGCCAGCAGCTCCACCGGGACAGGGGTCGACGAGCAGTACTTC.

The chain couples TRBV7-2 to TRBJ2-1; maybe TRBD2 (7 bases). The CDR3 length is 14 residues. V lost 7 bases and J lost 4, with 14 bases in between. Germline V gene sequence: CDR1 SGHTA, CDR2 FQGNSA. This CDR3 is CASTVGGLYNEQFF. CDR3 coding DNA: TGTGCCAGCACAGTAGGGGGACTATACAATGAGCAGTTCTTC.

The table lists this clonotype with a few counts. The V gene is TRBV5-1, the J gene TRBJ2-7, with TRBD1 matching 8 bases. V lost 0 bases and J lost 0; bases outside the gene matches: 5. This CDR3 is 16 amino acids long. Germline lookup yields CDR1 SGHRS and CDR2 YFSETQ. CDR3 sequence (DNA): TGCGCCAGCAGCTTGGGACAGGGGACAAGCTCCTACGAGCAGTACTTC. Translating gives CASSLGQGTSSYEQYF.

The rearrangement joins TRBV10-3 to TRBJ1-2; TRBD1 is a possible D gene (5 bases). Trimming pared 8 bases from V and 3 bases from J, leaving 19 bases between. The CDR3 runs to 15 residues. Germline values: CDR1 ENHRY, CDR2 SYGVKD. The CDR3 DNA follows: TGTGCCATCTCCCACGGCCCGGGGCTGGACTATGGCTACACCTTC. Its protein product is CAISHGPGLDYGYTF.

This clonotype was seen a few times. This chain links TRBV7-9 with TRBJ2-4; D gene unclear. Germline values: CDR1 SEHNR, CDR2 FQNEAQ (reference sequence). The V end lost 5 bases, the J end lost 8 bases, and 7 bases lay between the germline ends. CDR3 size: 11 residues. The CDR3 DNA reads as TGTGCCAGCAGCCCGCTAGACATTCAGTACTTC. Amino acids: CASSPLDIQYF.

This chain joins TRBV5-6 and TRBJ2-3; the match to TRBD1 covers 8 bases. The CDR3 is 17 residues long. V dropped 4 bases and J dropped 3; count of bases not matched to a gene: 13. Germline V gene sequence: CDR1 SGHDT, CDR2 YYEEEE. Here the CDR3 reads CASSGWTGTFLTDTQYF. CDR3 nucleotide sequence: TGTGCCAGCAGCGGGTGGACAGGGACCTTCTTAACAGATACGCAGTATTTT.

This clonotype was recorded a few times. The chain links TRBV7-2 to TRBJ2-3, with D unresolved. The CDR3 sequence is 14 residues long. Germline V lookup: CDR1 SGHTA, CDR2 FQGNSA. V was shortened by 5 bases and J by 2 bases, with 11 bases between the two germline ends. CDR3 nucleotides: TGTGCCAGCAGCCACCGTGTTAACACAGATACGCAGTATTTT. Encoded protein: CASSHRVNTDTQYF.

The rearrangement uses TRBV7-2 and TRBJ1-2; the match to TRBD1 covers 9 bases. Losses at the gene ends were 3 bases for V and 7 bases for J; bases not matched to a gene: 15. CDR1 SGHTA and CDR2 FQGNSA come from the germline V gene. The CDR3 sequence is 17 residues long. The DNA for the CDR3 is TGTGCCAGCAGCTTTACCGGGACAGGGAGGGGTATAAGTGGCTACACCTTC. Residues: CASSFTGTGRGISGYTF.

The V call is TRBV12-3 or TRBV12-4, the J call TRBJ2-5; TRBD2 might be the D (6 bases). This CDR3 region has 14 residues. V lost 7 bases, J lost 2 bases, and 14 bases lay in between. The CDR3 DNA reads as TGTGCCAGCACCCCGGGACTCCCGCAAGAGACCCAGTACTTC. It yields the protein CASTPGLPQETQYF.

The CDR3 DNA is TGTGCCAGCAACAACTTAAGGGCCGGTAACTATGGCTACACCTTC. Translation gives CASNNLRAGNYGYTF. The chain combines TRBV6-2 or TRBV6-3 with TRBJ1-2, with D hard to call. From germline, CDR1 is MNHEY and CDR2 SVGEGT. The CDR3 loop spans 15 amino acids. V lost 7 bases to trimming and J lost 1 base, with 16 bases between them.

This clonotype showed up many times. J is TRBJ2-1 and V is TRBV7-9; 11 nucleotides match TRBD2. Germline V lookup: CDR1 SEHNR, CDR2 FQNEAQ (reference sequence). V lost 5 bases, J lost 9 bases, and 9 bases stayed unmatched. The CDR3 has 15 amino acids. The CDR3 is CASSARLAGPGEQFF. DNA of the CDR3: TGTGCCAGCAGCGCCCGACTAGCGGGGCCGGGTGAGCAGTTCTTC.

V gene TRBV9 combines with J gene TRBJ2-6; D gene ambiguous. CDR3 length: 20 residues. Per germline, CDR1 SGDLS and CDR2 YYNGEE. The V and J ends lost 1 base and 2 bases respectively, with 22 bases between them. CDR3 nucleotide sequence: TGTGCCAGCAGCGTATCCGGCGGAGTAAACGAGAATCCTGGGGCCAACGTCCTGACTTTC. This translates into CASSVSGGVNENPGANVLTF.

This clonotype was recorded a few times. The genes are TRBV6-6 and TRBJ2-3; 8 bases map to TRBD2. Per the germline V gene, CDR1 is MNHNY and CDR2 is SVGAGI (reference sequence). This CDR3 has 16 amino acids. Trimming removed 5 bases from V and 5 bases from J; junction bases left unmatched: 12. CDR3 in amino acids: CASSPLVQRGKDTQYF. The CDR3 DNA reads as TGTGCCAGCAGTCCCCTCGTCCAGCGGGGGAAAGATACGCAGTATTTT.

This chain links TRBV11-2 with TRBJ2-1; D is uncertain. CDR3 size: 16 residues. V lost 1 base and J 0 bases, leaving 10 bases between the germline ends. Germline CDR1 reads SGHAT; CDR2 reads FQNNGV. The CDR3 region has the DNA TGTGCCAGCAGCTTAGGTAGGTTCAACTCCTACAATGAGCAGTTCTTC. Translating gives CASSLGRFNSYNEQFF.

This chain links TRBV20-1 with TRBJ2-6; 11 nucleotides match TRBD1. This CDR3 is 20 amino acids long. The germline V gene encodes CDR1 DFQATT and CDR2 SNEGSKA (reference sequence). The CDR3 is CSPSSTGTGGPGSGANVLTF. As DNA, the CDR3 is TGCAGCCCTTCATCAACCGGGACAGGGGGTCCGGGCTCTGGGGCCAACGTCCTGACTTTC.